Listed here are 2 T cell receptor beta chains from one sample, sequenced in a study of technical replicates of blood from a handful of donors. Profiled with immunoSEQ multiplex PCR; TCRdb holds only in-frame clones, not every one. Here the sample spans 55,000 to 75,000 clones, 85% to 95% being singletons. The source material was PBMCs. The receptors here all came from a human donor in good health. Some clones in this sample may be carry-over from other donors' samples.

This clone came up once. The DNA for the CDR3 is TGTGCCAGCAGCAAATCGGAAGGCGGGAGTAGATACGAGCAGTACTTC. Protein sequence: CASSKSEGGSRYEQYF. The gene calls are TRBV21-1 and TRBJ2-7; the table gives TRBD2 as D, unverified against the DNA. TRBV21-1 is flagged as a pseudogene. This CDR3 contains 16 residues.

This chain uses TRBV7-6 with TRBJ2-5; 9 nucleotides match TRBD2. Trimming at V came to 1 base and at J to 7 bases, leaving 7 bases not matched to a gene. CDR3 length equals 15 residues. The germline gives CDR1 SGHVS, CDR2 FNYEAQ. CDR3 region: CASSLETSGGATQYF. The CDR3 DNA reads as TGTGCCAGCAGCTTAGAGACTAGCGGAGGGGCGACCCAGTACTTC.